The TCR beta chain under discussion was sequenced for a study of blood T cell repertoires in COVID-19. Study as a whole: The United States, Italy and Spain provided the acute and convalescent COVID-19 samples. PBMCs, B-cell-depleted T cells, or T cells provided the cDNA or gDNA that made up the material.

Germline lookup yields CDR1 SNHLY and CDR2 FYNNEI. CDR3 length: 14 residues. The V segment lost 6 bases and the J segment 3 bases; nucleotides outside the gene matches: 7. In the original workflow: How many nucleated cells were present was estimated from reference gene primer amplification. Produced via immunoSEQ multiplex PCR; TCRdb's table is partial and in-frame only. V, J and clone size were drawn from that table, and D and trimming were deduced from the DNA. The sample has over 40,000 clones; less than 95% are singletons. The clonotype originates from a man in his 70s with acute or convalescent COVID-19. The source material was peripheral blood. The chain uses TRBV2 and TRBJ2-5, with 7 bases identical to TRBD2. The CDR3 nucleotides read TGTGCCAGCAGGGAGTGGAGCGGGGAAGAGACCCAGTACTTC. The encoded protein is CASREWSGEETQYF.